The 4 T cell receptor beta chains given below trace back to one sample, sequenced in a study of cytomegalovirus exposure and HLA in healthy donors. Use of 60 Vbeta and 13 Jbeta primers characterized the PCR. Sequencing used immunoSEQ multiplex PCR; TCRdb keeps in-frame clones, though not all of them. The sample consists of 170,000 or so clones, 78% of them appearing once. The sample taken for sequencing was PBMCs. These receptors all come from a woman aged 45-65 years in good health and CMV-seropositive.

The chain couples TRBV4-2 to TRBJ2-3, with TRBD2 identical over 11 bases. V shed 0 bases, J shed 8 bases, and the junction held 7 bases outside the gene matches. The CDR3 has 16 residues. In germline, CDR1 is LGHNA, CDR2 YNFKEQ. DNA of the CDR3: TGTGCCAGCAGCCAAGATATAGCGGGGGGGCCTCGTACGCAGTATTTT. Encoded protein: CASSQDIAGGPRTQYF.

The chain combines TRBV5-6 with TRBJ2-7; D is undetermined. The CDR3 runs to 13 residues. V was clipped by 6 bases and J by 0 bases, with 10 bases between them. From germline, CDR1 is SGHDT and CDR2 YYEEEE. CDR3 residues: CASMRSGSYEQYF. The CDR3 DNA is TGTGCCAGCATGAGATCCGGCTCCTACGAGCAGTACTTC. The whole variable domain, filled in from reference TRBV5-6 and TRBJ2-7, reads DAGVTQSPTHLIKTRGQQVTLRCSPKSGHDTVSWYQQALGQGPQFIFQYYEEEERQRGNFPDRFSGHQFPNYSSELNVNALLLGDSALYLCASMRSGSYEQYFGPGTRLTVT.

V is TRBV19 and J is TRBJ1-1; possible D gene TRBD1, 5 bases. Germline lookup yields CDR1 LNHDA and CDR2 SQIVND (reference sequence). CDR3 size: 14 residues. V was shortened by 2 bases and J by 0 bases, with 7 bases between the two germline ends. The CDR3 here is CASSIRGMNTEAFF. The CDR3 DNA sequence: TGTGCCAGTAGTATAAGGGGCATGAACACTGAAGCTTTCTTT.

Notes on this clone: At one boundary the junction diverges from the germline segment, which might be a read error. The J gene is TRBJ1-2, the V gene TRBV7-9; 7 bases are shared with TRBD1. Germline V gene sequence: CDR1 SEHNR, CDR2 FQNEAQ (reference sequence). The CDR3 has 16 amino acids. The CDR3 DNA follows: TGTTCCAGCAGCCCTCCCATCGGACAGGCGTACTATGGCTACACCTTC. Translating it yields CSSSPPIGQAYYGYTF.